Below, 20 T cell receptor beta chains from the same sample are listed, as sequenced in a study of T-cell memory formation after mild COVID-19. From the 5' RACE reads, TCRdb called clonotypes with MiXCR, one entry per CDR3 protein. This repertoire shows about 320,000 distinct CDR3 sequences, 13% to 15% found once; its top ten account for approximately 22%. The specimen sequenced was PBMCs or a T cell subset sorted from them (not recorded which). Receptor source: a man between 18 and 35 years old who had mild COVID-19 (a few samples of this study predate the infection). Cell type and time point are not known.

The V gene is TRBV18, the J gene TRBJ1-6; D is ambiguous. The CDR3 consists of 13 residues. Germline V CDR1 and CDR2: KGHSH, LQKENI. With 3 bases removed from V and 7 bases from J, the gap between germline ends came to 7 bases. CDR3 sequence: CASSPGLNSPLHF. In DNA, the CDR3 is TGTGCCAGCTCACCTGGACTGAATTCACCCCTCCACTTT.

The V call is TRBV5-1, the J call TRBJ2-3; 12 positions agree with TRBD1. The CDR3 is 15 amino acids. Trimming cost V 4 bases and J 3 bases; bases outside gene matches: 3. CDR1 and CDR2 from the germline V gene are SGHRS and YFSETQ. The CDR3 spells CASSPGQGATDTQYF. The CDR3 DNA follows: TGCGCCAGCAGCCCGGGACAGGGGGCGACAGATACGCAGTATTTT.

This clonotype was counted a few times. The genes are TRBV29-1 and TRBJ1-1; D is ambiguous. Trimming took off 6 bases at V and 1 base at J, with 18 bases between the two ends. CDR3 length equals 15 residues. Germline CDR1 is SQVTM and CDR2 is ANQGSEA. This CDR3 reads CSVPSPAGGNTEAFF. CDR3 nucleotides: TGCAGCGTCCCCTCCCCCGCGGGAGGGAACACTGAAGCTTTCTTT.

The chain recombines TRBV7-6 with TRBJ2-7; TRBD2 agrees at 11 bases. Trimming at V came to 1 base and at J to 2 bases, leaving 10 bases not matched to a gene. Per germline, CDR1 SGHVS and CDR2 FNYEAQ. This CDR3 is built from 18 residues. CDR3 DNA sequence: TGTGCCAGCAGCTTAGTTCCGTCTAGCGGGGGGCAGGCCTACGAGCAGTACTTC. Encoded protein: CASSLVPSSGGQAYEQYF. Filled out from reference TRBV7-6 and TRBJ2-7, the complete variable domain reads GAGVSQSPRYKVTKRGQDVALRCDPISGHVSLYWYRQALGQGPEFLTYFNYEAQQDKSGLPNDRFSAERPEGSISTLTIQRTEQRDSAMYRCASSLVPSSGGQAYEQYFGPGTRLTVT.

This clonotype was seen a few times. The chain is built from TRBV6-5 and TRBJ1-6; D is ambiguous. Germline V gene lookup returns CDR1 MNHEY and CDR2 SVGAGI. The CDR3 totals 14 residues. V was pared by 7 bases and J by 7 bases, with 14 bases between. This chain's CDR3 is CASTLGPTNSPLHF. CDR3 nucleotides: TGTGCCAGCACCCTCGGACCGACCAATTCACCCCTCCACTTT.

J is TRBJ2-1 and V is TRBV20-1; TRBD2 matches at 9 bases. The V gene end was trimmed by 5 bases and the J gene end by 3 bases; junction bases not matched to a gene: 14. CDR3 length equals 17 residues. Germline-derived CDR1 and CDR2 are DFQATT and SNEGSKA (reference sequence). The CDR3 DNA is TGCAGTGCTTGGTTGTTAGCGGGGGCCCTGTACTACAATGAGCAGTTCTTC. It codes for CSAWLLAGALYYNEQFF.

This clonotype came up a few times. The chain links TRBV29-1 to TRBJ2-1; maybe TRBD1 (6 bases). Germline-derived CDR1 and CDR2 are SQVTM and ANQGSEA. Trimming took off 8 bases at V and 4 bases at J, with 18 bases between the two ends. This CDR3 spans 14 amino acids. The CDR3 is CSPWLGTPYNEQFF. The DNA for the CDR3 is TGCAGCCCCTGGCTGGGGACACCTTACAATGAGCAGTTCTTC.

The genes are TRBV10-3 and TRBJ1-4; 9 bases map to TRBD1. There are 15 residues in the CDR3. Germline V gene data show CDR1 as ENHRY and CDR2 as SYGVKD. V shed 8 bases, J shed 3 bases, and the junction held 7 bases outside the gene matches. CDR3 in amino acids: CAISTGTGSNEKLFF. The DNA of the CDR3 is TGTGCCATCTCTACCGGGACAGGGTCTAATGAAAAACTGTTTTTT.

There are many counts of this clonotype. CDR3 in DNA: TGTGCCAGCAGTCCTCAGGGGGCGAGAAATGAAAAACTGTTTTTT. It is translated as CASSPQGARNEKLFF. The V call is TRBV7-9, the J call TRBJ1-4, with 8 positions matching TRBD1. The V segment lost 6 bases and the J segment 5 bases; nucleotides outside the gene matches: 8. CDR1 is SEHNR and CDR2 is FQNEAQ in the germline V gene (reference sequence). The CDR3 is 15 amino acids.

Only a few counts were recorded for this clonotype. The chain is built from TRBV7-3 and TRBJ1-5; unclear D gene. V lost 10 bases and J lost 0, with 7 bases in between. CDR3 length equals 12 residues. CDR1 is SGHTA and CDR2 is FQGTGA in the germline V gene. The chain's CDR3 is CATQDSNQPQHF. The CDR3 nucleotides are TGTGCCACTCAGGATAGCAATCAGCCCCAGCATTTT.

This clonotype has at least ten counts. This rearrangement joins TRBV7-2 to TRBJ1-1; possibly TRBD1 for D (6 bases). Trimming shortened V by 0 bases and J by 4 bases, and 6 bases separated the two germline ends. CDR3 length: 13 residues. Germline V gene lookup returns CDR1 SGHTA and CDR2 FQGNSA. The chain's CDR3 is CASSLARGTEAFF. In nucleotides, the CDR3 is TGTGCCAGCAGCTTAGCCAGGGGCACTGAAGCTTTCTTT. Looking up the rest from reference TRBV7-2 and TRBJ1-1 gives the full variable domain: GAGVSQSPSNKVTEKGKDVELRCDPISGHTALYWYRQSLGQGLEFLIYFQGNSAPDKSGLPSDRFSAERTGGSVSTLTIQRTQQEDSAVYLCASSLARGTEAFFGQGTRLTVV.

This clonotype counts as medium-sized. The chain recombines TRBV6-4 with TRBJ2-2; 8 nucleotides line up with TRBD2. The CDR3 is 14 residues long. Germline-derived CDR1 and CDR2 are MRHNA and SNTAGT. The V segment lost 2 bases and the J segment 4 bases; nucleotides outside the gene matches: 0. CDR3 nucleotides: TGTGCCAGCAGTGACGGGACTAGCACCGGGGAGCTGTTTTTT. Translated: CASSDGTSTGELFF.

This clonotype has just a few counts. The CDR3 region has the DNA TGCGCCAGCAGCCAAGAACGGGGACCCCAGCCCCAGCATTTT. This sequence encodes CASSQERGPQPQHF. This sequence joins TRBV4-3 and TRBJ1-5; TRBD1 might be the D (5 bases). Germline CDR1 LGHNA, CDR2 YSLEER. V shed 0 bases and J shed 7 bases, with 10 bases lying between them. There are 14 residues in the CDR3.

This clonotype was detected only a few times. This chain joins TRBV7-9 and TRBJ1-6; D gene ambiguous. The V and J ends lost 1 base and 6 bases respectively, with 10 bases between them. Germline CDR1 is SEHNR and CDR2 is FQNEAQ (reference sequence). CDR3 size: 15 residues. CDR3 protein: CASSLGLGVNSPLHF. DNA of the CDR3: TGTGCCAGCAGCTTAGGGTTGGGAGTTAATTCACCCCTCCACTTT.

This chain connects TRBV15 to TRBJ1-5; maybe TRBD1 (5 bases). The V gene lost 1 base and the J gene lost 7 bases, with 11 bases spanning the gap. This CDR3 spans 14 amino acids. CDR1 and CDR2 from the germline V gene are LNHNV and YYDKDF (reference sequence). The CDR3 region has the DNA TGTGCCACCAGCAGAGGGGGGTTGGGCCAGCCCCAGCATTTT. As protein: CATSRGGLGQPQHF.

The chain recombines TRBV7-2 with TRBJ2-5; 9 positions match TRBD2. The germline CDR1 and CDR2 sequences are SGHTA and FQGNSA. V trimming: 0 bases; J trimming: 1 base; junction bases outside the gene matches: 3. The CDR3 is 16 residues long. CDR3 nucleotides: TGTGCCAGCAGCTTAGCAGTAGCGGGGGCCCAAGAGACCCAGTACTTC. This codes for CASSLAVAGAQETQYF.

The chain uses TRBV20-1 and TRBJ1-1; D possibly corresponds to TRBD1 (5 bases). This CDR3 contains 14 residues. Germline V lookup: CDR1 DFQATT, CDR2 SNEGSKA (reference sequence). Between the trimmed V and J ends, which lost 6 bases and 1 base, there was a span of 15 bases. CDR3 residues: CSALGVPGNTEAFF. In DNA, the CDR3 is TGCAGTGCACTAGGGGTGCCGGGGAACACTGAAGCTTTCTTT.

This clonotype has ten or more counts. The gene calls are TRBV2 and TRBJ2-3, with 10 bases aligning to TRBD2. The germline V gene encodes CDR1 SNHLY and CDR2 FYNNEI. The CDR3 has 15 residues. Unmatched junction bases numbered 5, after V lost 8 bases and J lost 0 bases. CDR3 coding DNA: TGTGCCAGCTTTACTAGCGGGGCCAGCACAGATACGCAGTATTTT. Protein: CASFTSGASTDTQYF.

V is TRBV6-2 or TRBV6-3 and J is TRBJ1-2; D unclear. CDR3 length: 13 amino acids. Germline V gives CDR1 MNHEY, CDR2 SVGEGT. Deletions cut 7 bases from V and 1 base from J, with 10 bases between. This CDR3 is CASKEDGNYGYTF. Written as DNA, the CDR3 is TGTGCCAGCAAAGAGGACGGTAACTATGGCTACACCTTC.

This clonotype appeared many times. The genes are TRBV4-3 and TRBJ2-3; 9 positions agree with TRBD2. Germline V gene lookup returns CDR1 LGHNA and CDR2 YSLEER. Trimming cost V 0 bases and J 3 bases; bases outside gene matches: 4. This CDR3 comprises 16 residues. As DNA, the CDR3 is TGCGCCAGCAGCCAAGACCTAGCGGGGTATACAGATACGCAGTATTTT. Amino acid sequence: CASSQDLAGYTDTQYF.